This T cell receptor beta chain stems from a study of T cell responses to AZD1222 COVID-19 vaccine. Study-wide points: Among the donors, most were white British and more were female, and clonal diversity was possibly underestimated. Among spike-specific TCRs, nearly half reportedly target unmutated variant regions. Just a handful of AZD1222 recipients were seropositive at baseline.

This clone has just a few counts. Antigen unknown. The CDR3 sequence is 14 residues long. V was shortened by 0 bases and J by 5 bases, with 10 bases between the two germline ends. Per germline, CDR1 MGHRA and CDR2 YSYEKL. Sequencing was performed with immunoSEQ multiplex PCR; in TCRdb, only in-frame clones are kept and a portion is missing. The profile shows 150,000 to 200,000 clones, about nine tenths of them singletons. The sequence came from an adult in good health. The input for sequencing was peripheral blood, taken on day 0 of AZD1222 vaccination. The rearrangement uses TRBV4-1 and TRBJ1-2; no clear D gene. CDR3 loop: CASSQDPAAYGYTF. CDR3 sequence (DNA): TGCGCCAGCAGCCAAGATCCGGCAGCTTATGGCTACACCTTC.